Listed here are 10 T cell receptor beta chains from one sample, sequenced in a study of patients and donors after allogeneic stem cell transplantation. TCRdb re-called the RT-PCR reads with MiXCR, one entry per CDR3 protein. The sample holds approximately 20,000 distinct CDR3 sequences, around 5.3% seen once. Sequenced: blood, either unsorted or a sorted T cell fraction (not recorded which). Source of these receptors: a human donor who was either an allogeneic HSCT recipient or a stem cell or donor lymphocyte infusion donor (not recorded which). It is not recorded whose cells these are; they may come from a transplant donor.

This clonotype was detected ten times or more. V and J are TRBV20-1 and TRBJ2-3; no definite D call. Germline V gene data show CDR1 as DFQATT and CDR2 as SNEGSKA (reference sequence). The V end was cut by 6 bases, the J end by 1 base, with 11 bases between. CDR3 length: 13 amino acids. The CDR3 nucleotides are TGCAGTGCCCCCGATCGGGGCACAGATACGCAGTATTTT. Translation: CSAPDRGTDTQYF.

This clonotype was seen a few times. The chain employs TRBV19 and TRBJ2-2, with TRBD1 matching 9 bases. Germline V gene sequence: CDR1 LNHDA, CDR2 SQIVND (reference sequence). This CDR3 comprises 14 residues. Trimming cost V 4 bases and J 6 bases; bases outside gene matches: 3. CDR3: CASSTDRGPGELFF. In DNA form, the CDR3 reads TGTGCCAGTAGTACGGACAGGGGTCCCGGGGAGCTGTTTTTT.

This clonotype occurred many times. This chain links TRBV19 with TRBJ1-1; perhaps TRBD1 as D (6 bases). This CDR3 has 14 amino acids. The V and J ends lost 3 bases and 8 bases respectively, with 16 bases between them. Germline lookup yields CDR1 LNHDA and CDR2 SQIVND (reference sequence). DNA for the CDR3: TGTGCCAGTAGTATCGATGGGACATACTTCGAAGCTTTCTTT. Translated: CASSIDGTYFEAFF.

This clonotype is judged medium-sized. Here the CDR3 DNA reads TGTGCCACCAGCGGACAAACAGAGACTAACTATGGCTACACCTTC. This encodes CATSGQTETNYGYTF. The chain is built from TRBV10-3 and TRBJ1-2, with a possible D match to TRBD1 (5 bases). V lost 10 bases and J lost 0, with 18 bases in between. CDR3 size: 15 residues. Germline V gene lookup returns CDR1 ENHRY and CDR2 SYGVKD.

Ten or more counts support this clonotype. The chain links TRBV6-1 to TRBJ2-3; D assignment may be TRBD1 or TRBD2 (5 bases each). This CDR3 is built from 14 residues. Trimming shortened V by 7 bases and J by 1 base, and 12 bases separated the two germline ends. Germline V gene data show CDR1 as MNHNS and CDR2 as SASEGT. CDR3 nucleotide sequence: TGTGCCAGCATGAGTGGGACGGGCACAGATACGCAGTATTTT. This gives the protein CASMSGTGTDTQYF.

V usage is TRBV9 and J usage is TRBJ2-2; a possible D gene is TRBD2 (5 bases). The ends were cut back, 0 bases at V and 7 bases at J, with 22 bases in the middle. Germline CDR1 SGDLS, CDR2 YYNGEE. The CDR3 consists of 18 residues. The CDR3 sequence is CASSVALDPSYGNGELFF. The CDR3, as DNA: TGTGCCAGCAGCGTAGCCCTCGATCCTTCATACGGGAACGGGGAGCTGTTTTTT.

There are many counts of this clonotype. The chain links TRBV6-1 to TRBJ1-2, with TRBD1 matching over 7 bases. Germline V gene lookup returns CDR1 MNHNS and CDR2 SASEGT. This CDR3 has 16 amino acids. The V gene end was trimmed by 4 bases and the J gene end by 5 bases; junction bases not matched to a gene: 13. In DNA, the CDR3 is TGTGCCAGCAGTGGGGACAGACTTAATTCAGGGTATGGCTACACCTTC. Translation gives CASSGDRLNSGYGYTF.

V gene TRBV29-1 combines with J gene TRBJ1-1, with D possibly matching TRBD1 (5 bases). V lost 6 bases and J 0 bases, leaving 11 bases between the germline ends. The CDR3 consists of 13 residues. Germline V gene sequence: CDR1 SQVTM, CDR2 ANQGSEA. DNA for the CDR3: TGCAGCGTGGGGAGGGGTATGAACACTGAAGCTTTCTTT. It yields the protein CSVGRGMNTEAFF.

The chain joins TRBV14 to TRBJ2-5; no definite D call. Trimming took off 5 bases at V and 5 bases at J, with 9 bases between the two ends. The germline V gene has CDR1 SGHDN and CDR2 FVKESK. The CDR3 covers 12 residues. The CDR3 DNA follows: TGTGCCAGCAGCGAGAGATGGGAGACCCAGTACTTC. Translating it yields CASSERWETQYF.

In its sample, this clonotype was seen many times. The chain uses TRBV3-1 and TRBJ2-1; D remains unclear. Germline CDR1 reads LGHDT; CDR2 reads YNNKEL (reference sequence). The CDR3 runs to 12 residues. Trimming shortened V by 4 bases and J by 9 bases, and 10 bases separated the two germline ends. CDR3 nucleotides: TGTGCCAGCAGCCTTCTTCGAGGTGAGCAGTTCTTC. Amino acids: CASSLLRGEQFF.